This is a list of T cell receptor beta chains from one sample in a study of identical twins. TCRdb reprocessed the 5' RACE reads via MiXCR and lists one record per CDR3 protein. There are approximately 500,000 distinct CDR3 sequences in the sample; approximately 24% occur only once, and roughly 2.8% lies in the top ten. This sample also appeared in a second study, on T cells expressing NK-cell markers.

Sequences were obtained from CD4+ T cells sorted from blood. The source of these receptors is a woman between 18 and 29 years old in good health. CDR3s leave out the opening cysteine and the closing phenylalanine or tryptophan. Each record gives: V gene, J gene, CDR3 protein.

TRBV24-1	TRBJ2-2	ATSDPSGRNTGELF
TRBV6-2/TRBV6-3	TRBJ2-4	ASSPVPGGIQY
TRBV12-3/TRBV12-4	TRBJ2-1	ASSLRGGEQF
TRBV9	TRBJ2-1	ASSLRGGQVNEQF
TRBV28	TRBJ2-3	ASSLGRMDTQY
TRBV12-3/TRBV12-4	TRBJ2-1	ASSFREGRSNEQF
TRBV9	TRBJ1-6	ASSRQGANSPLH
TRBV5-4	TRBJ2-2	ASSPGSFRATGELF
TRBV29-1	TRBJ2-7	RAPDRGSGSYEQY
TRBV18	TRBJ2-2	ASSSGPFTGELF
TRBV12-3/TRBV12-4	TRBJ2-2	ASRQTAFGGELF
TRBV5-5	TRBJ2-1	ASSLIVVGEQF
TRBV10-2	TRBJ2-2	ASGGTFTGELF
TRBV15	TRBJ2-7	ATSIGTLEQY
TRBV7-9	TRBJ1-5	ASSLSADQPQH
TRBV20-1	TRBJ2-7	SASEGSYEQY
TRBV10-3	TRBJ2-3	AISESASGVSTDTQY
TRBV5-1	TRBJ1-1	ASSLNGDSRAF
TRBV12-3/TRBV12-4	TRBJ1-2	ASRQTGTRYGYT
TRBV20-1	TRBJ2-1	SARRPGSSYNEQF
TRBV7-2	TRBJ2-3	ASSHRTTDTQY
TRBV19	TRBJ2-6	ASGVGSGANVLT
TRBV12-3/TRBV12-4	TRBJ1-2	ASSLAGRQALYGYT
TRBV7-2	TRBJ2-7	ASSRGRSSSYEQY
TRBV20-1	TRBJ1-4	SAPGRGVSEKLF
TRBV20-1	TRBJ2-1	SAKSGGVYNEQF
TRBV5-5	TRBJ1-1	ASTVNTEAF
TRBV5-1	TRBJ1-2	ASSLWASPASNNYGYT
TRBV20-1	TRBJ2-3	SALHDRGSSRDTQY
TRBV12-3/TRBV12-4	TRBJ2-2	ASSPPGRDTGELF
TRBV4-1	TRBJ2-5	ASSHERGETQY
TRBV7-3	TRBJ1-2	ASSPGGDGYT
TRBV20-1	TRBJ1-5	SARDRTESQH
TRBV5-1	TRBJ1-1	ASSNEGVNTEAF
TRBV28	TRBJ2-5	ASSTSGGLETQY
TRBV5-1	TRBJ1-2	ASSRPDSTHGYT
TRBV7-3	TRBJ1-1	ASSLTGGRDTEAF
TRBV5-1	TRBJ2-1	ASSLSIGTRYNEQF
TRBV9	TRBJ1-1	ASSRQSINTEAF
TRBV7-9	TRBJ1-6	ASSPGHPNSPLH